Below are 32 T cell receptor beta chains sequenced from a single sample in a study of blood T cell repertoires in COVID-19. Here immunoSEQ multiplex PCR was the method, and the copy in TCRdb shows in-frame clones only, minus some. Of roughly 170,000 clones in the sample, approximately 87% were seen once. Sequenced: peripheral blood. The receptors come from a man aged 65-85 years with active or convalescent COVID-19.

This clone is a singleton in its sample. The rearrangement uses TRBV5-1 and TRBJ1-4; TRBD1 matches at 9 bases. Germline lookup yields CDR1 SGHRS and CDR2 YFSETQ. This CDR3 is 14 amino acids long. V lost 7 bases and J lost 5; bases outside the gene matches: 6. The CDR3, as DNA: TGCGCCAGCCAGGAAGGACAGGGGAATGAAAAACTGTTTTTT. Translating gives CASQEGQGNEKLFF.

The CDR3, as DNA: TGTGCCAGCAGCTTCCCCGGACAGGGGGACTCTGGAAACACCATATATTTT. Protein sequence: CASSFPGQGDSGNTIYF. The chain joins TRBV5-8 to TRBJ1-3; 10 bases are shared with TRBD1. The CDR3 has 17 residues. Germline CDR1 is SGHTS and CDR2 is YDEGEE. V was clipped by 2 bases and J by 0 bases; unmatched bases: 5.

V is TRBV29-1 and J is TRBJ1-6; TRBD1 matches at 10 bases. The CDR3 consists of 15 residues. CDR1 and CDR2 (germline): SQVTM, ANQGSEA. With V trimmed by 6 bases and J by 4 bases, 6 bases remained unmatched. The CDR3 region has the DNA TGCAGCGTAAGGACAGGGGGAGGATATAATTCACCCCTCCACTTT. As protein: CSVRTGGGYNSPLHF.

J is TRBJ1-5 and V is TRBV5-1; D might be TRBD1 (5 bases). This CDR3 is built from 15 residues. Germline CDR1 and CDR2: SGHRS and YFSETQ. Between the trimmed V and J ends, which lost 0 bases and 6 bases, there was a span of 13 bases. CDR3 amino acids: CASSLVAGMGQPQHF. Here the CDR3 DNA reads TGCGCCAGCAGCTTGGTAGCAGGGATGGGTCAGCCCCAGCATTTT.

This sequence joins TRBV28 and TRBJ2-7; TRBD1 agrees at 9 bases. V lost 5 bases and J lost 4; bases outside the gene matches: 6. CDR1 and CDR2 from the germline V gene are MDHEN and SYDVKM. The CDR3 is made up of 14 amino acids. In DNA, the CDR3 is TGTGCCAGCAGTCCGGGACAGGGAATATACGAGCAGTACTTC. This sequence encodes CASSPGQGIYEQYF.

The gene calls are TRBV24-1 and TRBJ2-5, with a weak D call TRBD2 (5 bases). Germline CDR1 reads KGHDR; CDR2 reads SFDVKD. The CDR3 has 15 residues. Trimming left V 0 bases short and J 4 bases short, with 11 bases between. The CDR3: CATSDLKGVRETQYF. The CDR3 nucleotides read TGTGCCACCAGTGATTTGAAGGGAGTGCGAGAGACCCAGTACTTC.

The chain recombines TRBV11-2 with TRBJ1-3; 7 positions match TRBD1. Germline loops: CDR1 SGHAT, CDR2 FQNNGV. V lost 2 bases to trimming and J lost 2 bases; unmatched junction nucleotides: 3. The CDR3 is 15 residues long. CDR3 sequence (DNA): TGTGCCAGCAGCTTACGGGACAGTACTGGAAACACCATATATTTT. Encoded protein: CASSLRDSTGNTIYF.

The chain couples TRBV18 to TRBJ2-5, with TRBD1 matching over 8 bases. Germline values: CDR1 KGHSH, CDR2 LQKENI. The length of the CDR3 is 15 residues. J gave up 4 bases and V 1 base, and 5 bases lay outside the gene matches. The CDR3 loop is CASSPQRDRGETQYF. DNA for the CDR3: TGTGCCAGCTCACCACAGCGAGACAGGGGAGAGACCCAGTACTTC.

The rearrangement joins TRBV30 to TRBJ1-6; tentative D call: TRBD1 (6 bases). Deletions cut 4 bases from V and 7 bases from J, with 17 bases between. Germline assignment: CDR1 GTSNPN and CDR2 SVGIG (reference sequence). The CDR3 covers 15 residues. In DNA form, the CDR3 reads TGTGCCTGGACGCAGGGTCAGGGGCTCAATTCACCCCTCCACTTT. Translation gives CAWTQGQGLNSPLHF.

A few counts support this clone. The chain has TRBV27 and TRBJ2-7; possibly TRBD1 for D (6 bases). The CDR3 loop spans 14 amino acids. Trimming stripped 3 bases from V and 3 bases from J, with 12 bases between. From germline, CDR1 is MNHEY and CDR2 SMNVEV (reference sequence). CDR3 residues: CASSLAGAGYEQYF. The CDR3, as DNA: TGTGCCAGCAGTTTGGCAGGGGCAGGCTACGAGCAGTACTTC.

The V and J genes are TRBV11-2 and TRBJ2-2; D is perhaps TRBD2 (6 bases). The CDR3 has 14 residues. The germline V gene encodes CDR1 SGHAT and CDR2 FQNNGV. Trimming pared 6 bases from V and 4 bases from J, leaving 12 bases between. The CDR3 sequence: CASRVGGGTGELFF. In nucleotides, the CDR3 is TGTGCCAGCAGGGTGGGGGGAGGCACCGGGGAGCTGTTTTTT. The variable domain in full, completed from reference TRBV11-2 and TRBJ2-2, reads EAGVAQSPRYKIIEKRQSVAFWCNPISGHATLYWYQQILGQGPKLLIQFQNNGVVDDSQLPKDRFSAERLKGVDSTLKIQPAKLEDSAVYLCASRVGGGTGELFFGEGSRLTVL.

The chain joins TRBV2 to TRBJ2-7; D is possibly TRBD1 (5 bases). The CDR3 is made up of 13 amino acids. V was clipped by 4 bases and J by 1 base, with 8 bases between them. Germline V gives CDR1 SNHLY, CDR2 FYNNEI. The CDR3 is CASSGQTSYEQYF. The CDR3, as DNA: TGTGCCAGCAGTGGACAGACTTCCTACGAGCAGTACTTC.

A remark on this clone: Other nucleotide sequences from this sample produce the same CDR3. The genes are TRBV28 and TRBJ2-7, with TRBD2 matching over 7 bases. Germline assignment: CDR1 MDHEN and CDR2 SYDVKM. This CDR3 contains 16 residues. V lost 3 bases, J lost 2 bases, and 10 bases stayed unmatched. The CDR3 reads CASSFLTGREPYEQYF. CDR3 sequence (DNA): TGTGCCAGCAGTTTCCTGACCGGGCGGGAGCCCTACGAGCAGTACTTC.

CDR3 in amino acids: CASRVDSQETQYF. For the CDR3, the DNA is TGTGCCAGCCGGGTGGACTCACAAGAGACCCAGTACTTC. The chain employs TRBV6-5 and TRBJ2-5, with D possibly TRBD2 on 5 matching bases. The CDR3 contains 13 residues. The V end was cut by 8 bases, the J end by 2 bases, with 12 bases between. Looked up from germline, CDR1 is MNHEY and CDR2 is SVGAGI.

The chain has TRBV27 and TRBJ1-6; 8 bases line up with TRBD1. V lost 5 bases and J lost 8; bases outside the gene matches: 5. Germline lookup yields CDR1 MNHEY and CDR2 SMNVEV (reference sequence). The CDR3 is 14 residues long. The CDR3 sequence is CASSGQGAYSPLHF. The CDR3 DNA sequence: TGTGCCAGCAGTGGCCAGGGGGCTTATTCACCCCTCCACTTT.

The rearrangement links TRBV28 to TRBJ1-5, with a tentative D call TRBD1 (6 bases). CDR3 length: 14 residues. Looked up from germline, CDR1 is MDHEN and CDR2 is SYDVKM. Deletions cut 6 bases from V and 6 bases from J, with 15 bases between. CDR3 coding DNA: TGTGCCAGCAGCCGCACACAGGGCGGTCAGCCCCAGCATTTT. It translates to CASSRTQGGQPQHF.

The chain links TRBV5-4 to TRBJ1-1, with D unclear. The length of the CDR3 is 16 residues. The germline V gene encodes CDR1 SGHNT and CDR2 YYREEE (reference sequence). Trimming shortened V by 4 bases and J by 4 bases, and 20 bases separated the two germline ends. In DNA form, the CDR3 reads TGTGCCAGCAGCCCGGATTGGGCGGGAGTGGGCACTGAAGCTTTCTTT. Protein product: CASSPDWAGVGTEAFF.

This clone was seen only once. CDR3 nucleotides: TGTGCCAGCAGTGACGTAGAGCAGCCCCAGCATTTT. Translating it yields CASSDVEQPQHF. This chain links TRBV2 with TRBJ1-5; D is unclear. The germline gives CDR1 SNHLY, CDR2 FYNNEI. V lost 3 bases to trimming and J lost 7 bases, with 7 bases between them. The CDR3 totals 12 residues.

V is TRBV7-9 and J is TRBJ1-1, with 9 nucleotides matching TRBD1. V lost 4 bases, J lost 5 bases, and 5 bases stayed unmatched. CDR1 SEHNR and CDR2 FQNEAQ come from the germline V gene (reference sequence). This CDR3 contains 14 residues. The CDR3 is CASSSQGAETEAFF. The CDR3 coding sequence is TGTGCCAGCAGCTCACAGGGGGCCGAGACTGAAGCTTTCTTT.

The V call is TRBV11-2, the J call TRBJ1-1; D ambiguous. Germline V gene data show CDR1 as SGHAT and CDR2 as FQNNGV. V lost 6 bases and J lost 2, with 13 bases in between. The CDR3 loop spans 14 amino acids. The DNA of the CDR3 is TGTGCCAGCAGTCGTGAGGCCTTAAACACTGAAGCTTTCTTT. Its protein is CASSREALNTEAFF.

This chain links TRBV6-2 or TRBV6-3 with TRBJ2-7; unclear D gene. This CDR3 has 15 residues. Germline V gives CDR1 MNHEY, CDR2 SVGEGT. Trimming removed 4 bases from V and 2 bases from J, with 15 bases in between. The CDR3 bases are TGTGCCAGCAGTTCTCTTACCCTACCCACCTACGAGCAGTACTTC. Its protein is CASSSLTLPTYEQYF.

The rearrangement uses TRBV5-1 and TRBJ2-3; 7 bases line up with TRBD2. This CDR3 spans 15 amino acids. V shed 2 bases and J 3 bases; nucleotides not matched to a gene: 6. The V gene's germline CDR1 is SGHRS and CDR2 YFSETQ. CDR3 DNA: TGCGCCAGCAGCTTACTAGCGAGAGGGACAGATACGCAGTATTTT. This translates into CASSLLARGTDTQYF.

The genes are TRBV5-6 and TRBJ1-2; D is possibly TRBD1 (6 bases). The germline V gene has CDR1 SGHDT and CDR2 YYEEEE. The CDR3 loop spans 14 amino acids. Deletions cut 0 bases from V and 7 bases from J, with 13 bases between. The CDR3 loop reads CASSLGQDAGGYTF. DNA for the CDR3: TGTGCCAGCAGCTTGGGACAGGATGCAGGTGGCTACACCTTC.

The chain joins TRBV2 to TRBJ1-1, with D perhaps matching TRBD1 (6 bases). V was pared by 3 bases and J by 8 bases, with 13 bases between. The CDR3 has 13 amino acids. Germline loops: CDR1 SNHLY, CDR2 FYNNEI. In DNA form, the CDR3 reads TGTGCCAGCAGTGATGGCCCGGGGACAGAAGCTTTCTTT. This encodes CASSDGPGTEAFF.

The CDR3 loop reads CASSNTHPRGDEQFF. CDR3 DNA sequence: TGTGCCAGTAGCAACACCCACCCCCGGGGGGATGAGCAGTTCTTC. This sequence joins TRBV19 and TRBJ2-1; 7 bases fit TRBD2. This CDR3 contains 15 residues. The germline V gene has CDR1 LNHDA and CDR2 SQIVND (reference sequence). J gave up 8 bases and V 6 bases, and 13 bases lay outside the gene matches.

This CDR3 is CSVPDSTGRQYF. In nucleotides, the CDR3 is TGCAGCGTTCCAGACAGTACCGGTAGGCAGTACTTC. V usage is TRBV29-1 and J usage is TRBJ2-7, with D perhaps TRBD1 (5 bases). This CDR3 spans 12 amino acids. V dropped 5 bases and J dropped 9 bases, with 17 bases sitting between them. Germline CDR1 reads SQVTM; CDR2 reads ANQGSEA.

This clone has just one count. In DNA form, the CDR3 reads TGTGCCAGCAGCGTAGTGGGGAAGGGGTACAATGAGCAGTTCTTC. It is translated as CASSVVGKGYNEQFF. This chain uses TRBV9 with TRBJ2-1, with D perhaps matching TRBD1 (5 bases). The V end was cut by 0 bases, the J end by 4 bases, with 11 bases between. Germline V gene sequence: CDR1 SGDLS, CDR2 YYNGEE. There are 15 residues in the CDR3.

This chain joins TRBV18 and TRBJ1-1, with D uncertain. The CDR3 is 15 residues long. CDR1 KGHSH and CDR2 LQKENI come from the germline V gene. The V end lost 0 bases, the J end lost 0 bases, and 8 bases lay between the germline ends. CDR3 in DNA: TGTGCCAGCTCACCACCGGCGGGGATGAACACTGAAGCTTTCTTT. Its protein is CASSPPAGMNTEAFF.

The chain is built from TRBV11-2 and TRBJ2-3, with D possibly TRBD1 on 5 matching bases. Trimming removed 5 bases at V and 2 bases at J, with 17 bases between. The germline CDR1 and CDR2 sequences are SGHAT and FQNNGV. The CDR3 loop spans 16 amino acids. CDR3 region: CASSALGTGYTDTQYF. In DNA form, the CDR3 reads TGTGCCAGCAGCGCCTTGGGAACAGGATACACAGATACGCAGTATTTT.

The chain carries TRBV7-2 and TRBJ2-7; TRBD1 aligns across 8 bases. Germline V gives CDR1 SGHTA, CDR2 FQGNSA. Losses at the gene ends were 5 bases for V and 6 bases for J; bases not matched to a gene: 9. CDR3 length equals 14 residues. Here the CDR3 DNA reads TGTGCCAGCAGCCCCGGCAGGGGGCTGGGCGAGCAGTACTTC. Translated, it gives CASSPGRGLGEQYF. Together with reference TRBV7-2 and TRBJ2-7, the CDR3 gives the full variable domain: GAGVSQSPSNKVTEKGKDVELRCDPISGHTALYWYRQSLGQGLEFLIYFQGNSAPDKSGLPSDRFSAERTGGSVSTLTIQRTQQEDSAVYLCASSPGRGLGEQYFGPGTRLTVT.

CDR3: CASRSPGTATGTEAFF. In DNA form, the CDR3 reads TGTGCCAGCAGATCACCCGGGACAGCTACGGGGACTGAAGCTTTCTTT. This chain links TRBV6-6 with TRBJ1-1, with 7 bases matching TRBD1. The CDR3 runs 16 residues. Trimming cost V 6 bases and J 5 bases; bases outside gene matches: 15. Germline V CDR1 and CDR2: MNHNY, SVGAGI (reference sequence).

The chain uses TRBV5-1 and TRBJ1-2; D is possibly TRBD1 (5 bases). This CDR3 is 15 amino acids long. With 4 bases removed from V and 3 bases from J, the gap between germline ends came to 16 bases. CDR1 and CDR2 from the germline V gene are SGHRS and YFSETQ. The CDR3 sequence is CASSATRGEDYGYTF. The CDR3 DNA sequence: TGCGCCAGCAGCGCCACCCGGGGGGAAGACTATGGCTACACCTTC.